The 12 T cell receptor beta chains listed next were all sequenced from one sample in a study of radiotherapy plus CTLA-4 blockade in lung cancer. The protocol was immunoSEQ multiplex PCR, while the TCRdb copy is restricted to in-frame clones and leaves out a portion. Counted here are roughly 55,000 clones, 72% occurring once; the ten biggest clones make up approximately 8.6%. Sequenced here: peripheral blood, sampled from a patient treated with radiotherapy plus ipilimumab. Every receptor here comes from a human donor with non-small cell lung cancer whose response to radiotherapy plus ipilimumab could not be evaluated.

The chain couples TRBV6-5 to TRBJ2-2; possible D gene TRBD1, 6 bases. This CDR3 comprises 13 residues. Trimming shortened V by 6 bases and J by 7 bases, and 12 bases separated the two germline ends. Germline CDR1 is MNHEY and CDR2 is SVGAGI. The CDR3: CASRSQGYGELFF. The CDR3, as DNA: TGTGCCAGCAGATCACAGGGCTACGGGGAGCTGTTTTTT.

The V and J genes are TRBV4-1 and TRBJ1-1; possible D gene TRBD1, 6 bases. The V end was cut by 3 bases, the J end by 5 bases, with 13 bases between. CDR3 length: 14 residues. Germline lookup yields CDR1 MGHRA and CDR2 YSYEKL. The CDR3 region is CASSQSSGVTEAFF. CDR3 DNA: TGCGCCAGCAGCCAGTCCTCAGGGGTGACTGAAGCTTTCTTT.

The chain is built from TRBV6-5 and TRBJ1-1; 8 bases match TRBD1. V lost 6 bases and J lost 4; bases outside the gene matches: 7. Germline CDR1 is MNHEY and CDR2 is SVGAGI. This CDR3 comprises 14 residues. The CDR3 region is CASRRTGTGTEAFF. The CDR3 region has the DNA TGTGCCAGCAGACGAACCGGGACAGGCACTGAAGCTTTCTTT.

The chain combines TRBV7-2 with TRBJ1-6, with D hard to call. The CDR3 has 15 amino acids. V dropped 4 bases and J dropped 9 bases, with 16 bases sitting between them. Looked up from germline, CDR1 is SGHTA and CDR2 is FQGNSA. The DNA of the CDR3 is TGTGCCAGCAGCTCCAACGCGGGTAATAGTTCACCCCTCCACTTT. Residues: CASSSNAGNSSPLHF.

This chain uses TRBV19 with TRBJ2-7, with D tentatively TRBD1 (5 bases). Germline V CDR1 and CDR2: LNHDA, SQIVND (reference sequence). V was shortened by 3 bases and J by 0 bases, with 12 bases between the two germline ends. This CDR3 has 15 amino acids. CDR3 loop: CASSMRQSLSYEQYF. The CDR3, as DNA: TGTGCCAGTAGTATGAGACAGAGCCTCTCCTACGAGCAGTACTTC.

CDR3 in amino acids: CASSSLGLLYQETQYF. The CDR3, as DNA: TGCGCCAGCAGCTCCCTGGGACTATTGTACCAAGAGACCCAGTACTTC. This chain joins TRBV5-1 and TRBJ2-5, with TRBD2 matching 7 bases. V dropped 3 bases and J dropped 0; count of bases not matched to a gene: 8. CDR3 length: 16 amino acids. CDR1 SGHRS and CDR2 YFSETQ come from the germline V gene.

This clone appeared a few times. The chain recombines TRBV4-2 with TRBJ2-4; 9 nucleotides match TRBD1. The germline V gene encodes CDR1 LGHNA and CDR2 YNFKEQ. The CDR3 runs to 16 residues. J gave up 1 base and V 6 bases, and 7 bases lay outside the gene matches. CDR3 DNA sequence: TGTGCCAGCAGTCAAACAGGGGGCCTGGCCAAAAACATTCAGTACTTC. Translation: CASSQTGGLAKNIQYF.

The rearrangement uses TRBV19 and TRBJ2-5; D gene ambiguous. The V gene's germline CDR1 is LNHDA and CDR2 SQIVND (reference sequence). V was clipped by 1 base and J by 5 bases, with 5 bases between them. The CDR3 loop spans 12 amino acids. The CDR3 sequence is CASSIGEETQYF. CDR3 nucleotides: TGTGCCAGTAGTATAGGCGAGGAGACCCAGTACTTC.

This clone was seen only a few times. The chain employs TRBV27 and TRBJ1-2, with 8 bases that match TRBD1. CDR3 length equals 14 residues. From germline, CDR1 is MNHEY and CDR2 SMNVEV (reference sequence). The V and J ends lost 3 bases and 5 bases, in that order; junction bases with no gene match: 5. This CDR3 is CASSLGRGHYGYTF. The CDR3 DNA follows: TGTGCCAGCAGTTTGGGCAGGGGGCATTATGGCTACACCTTC.

The chain links TRBV5-1 to TRBJ2-1; tentative D call: TRBD2 (6 bases). Germline V gene lookup returns CDR1 SGHRS and CDR2 YFSETQ. This CDR3 has 13 residues. Between the trimmed V and J ends, which lost 4 bases and 10 bases, there was a span of 15 bases. The CDR3 loop reads CASSIQSRGEQFF. CDR3 nucleotide sequence: TGCGCCAGCAGCATCCAGTCCCGGGGGGAGCAGTTCTTC.

The DNA for the CDR3 is TGCAGCGTTGAGGTACAGTACGAGCAGTACTTC. It specifies CSVEVQYEQYF. The V call is TRBV29-1, the J call TRBJ2-7; D is uncertain. The CDR3 length is 11 residues. Germline V lookup: CDR1 SQVTM, CDR2 ANQGSEA. Trimming took 3 bases from V and 4 from J, leaving 7 bases between them.

A few counts support this clone. The genes are TRBV5-1 and TRBJ2-3; a possible D gene is TRBD2 (5 bases). Looked up from germline, CDR1 is SGHRS and CDR2 is YFSETQ. The ends were cut back, 1 base at V and 2 bases at J, with 8 bases in the middle. The CDR3 consists of 14 residues. The CDR3 protein is CASSLSGNTDTQYF. CDR3 bases: TGCGCCAGCAGCTTGAGCGGAAACACAGATACGCAGTATTTT.